These 23 T cell receptor beta chains came from one sample sequenced in a study of shared clonotypes between healthy human individuals. The assay was immunoSEQ multiplex PCR, and TCRdb's table has in-frame clones only and misses some. This sample has 2 million or so clones, with less than 95% found just once. CD8 cells classed as naive were CD45RO-negative and positively selected for CCR7, excluding terminally differentiated effector memory CD45RA+ cells. The sequenced sample was naive CD8+ T cells sorted from blood. The receptors were sampled from a man aged 18 to 35 in good health.

This chain connects TRBV27 to TRBJ2-7; D gene ambiguous. The germline V gene has CDR1 MNHEY and CDR2 SMNVEV (reference sequence). Trimming stripped 6 bases from V and 3 bases from J, with 18 bases between. This CDR3 contains 15 residues. CDR3 residues: CASSLRAMALYEQYF. In DNA, the CDR3 is TGTGCCAGCAGCCTCCGGGCCATGGCCCTCTACGAGCAGTACTTC.

This chain joins TRBV13 and TRBJ2-2; TRBD1 is a possible D gene (6 bases). The V and J ends lost 4 bases and 4 bases respectively, with 13 bases between them. Germline loops: CDR1 PRHDT, CDR2 FYEKMQ (reference sequence). The CDR3 has 15 amino acids. The chain's CDR3 is CASSSSDRPTGELFF. In DNA, the CDR3 is TGTGCCAGCAGCTCCTCGGACAGACCCACCGGGGAGCTGTTTTTT.

The gene calls are TRBV5-4 and TRBJ1-2; a weak D match, TRBD1 (6 bases). Germline loops: CDR1 SGHNT, CDR2 YYREEE (reference sequence). CDR3 size: 13 residues. V lost 4 bases to trimming and J lost 4 bases, with 11 bases between them. In DNA form, the CDR3 reads TGTGCCAGCAGCCCAGGACAGCCCTATGGCTACACCTTC. It is translated as CASSPGQPYGYTF.

The rearrangement uses TRBV5-4 and TRBJ2-3, with 9 positions matching TRBD2. There are 15 residues in the CDR3. Germline V gene lookup returns CDR1 SGHNT and CDR2 YYREEE (reference sequence). Trimming at V came to 4 bases and at J to 2 bases, leaving 5 bases not matched to a gene. The DNA for the CDR3 is TGTGCCAGCAGCCCTATAGCGGGGGCCACAGATACGCAGTATTTT. Translation: CASSPIAGATDTQYF.

On this clone itself: The sample has other DNA sequences that encode this CDR3 too. The chain uses TRBV27 and TRBJ2-7; D may be TRBD1 or TRBD2 (5 bases each). Trimming took off 0 bases at V and 2 bases at J, with 8 bases between the two ends. The CDR3 contains 14 residues. Germline CDR1 and CDR2: MNHEY and SMNVEV (reference sequence). Here the CDR3 reads CASSLSRGPYEQYF. In nucleotides, the CDR3 is TGTGCCAGCAGTTTATCCCGGGGACCCTACGAGCAGTACTTC.

The V gene is TRBV5-6, the J gene TRBJ1-5; D gene ambiguous. Trimming stripped 0 bases from V and 3 bases from J, with 7 bases between. CDR3 length: 14 residues. In germline, CDR1 is SGHDT, CDR2 YYEEEE. Here the CDR3 DNA reads TGTGCCAGCAGCTTGGACCAGCCCAATCAGCCCCAGCATTTT. It specifies CASSLDQPNQPQHF.

The chain has TRBV30 and TRBJ2-7, with a tentative D call TRBD1 (6 bases). Germline CDR1 and CDR2: GTSNPN and SVGIG (reference sequence). Trimming cost V 0 bases and J 5 bases, with 26 bases left between them. The CDR3 is made up of 18 amino acids. The CDR3 loop is CAWSVGIGWDIEAHEQYF. Written as DNA, the CDR3 is TGTGCCTGGAGTGTAGGGATCGGTTGGGACATTGAGGCCCACGAGCAGTACTTC.

The rearrangement links TRBV9 to TRBJ2-1; D is unclear. Germline V lookup: CDR1 SGDLS, CDR2 YYNGEE. V was clipped by 0 bases and J by 4 bases, with 11 bases between them. The CDR3 is 15 residues long. The CDR3 nucleotides are TGTGCCAGCAGCGTAGAGCAGTGGGCTTACAATGAGCAGTTCTTC. It codes for CASSVEQWAYNEQFF.

Notes on this clone: Germline is not matched at one junction end, which may reflect a read error. This chain connects TRBV5-1 to TRBJ2-7; tentative D call: TRBD2 (6 bases). The germline CDR1 and CDR2 sequences are SGHRS and YFSETQ. The CDR3 covers 13 residues. The CDR3 coding sequence is TGCGCCAGCAGCTTCCGGGACTCCTTCGAGCAGTACTTC. It encodes CASSFRDSFEQYF. The full variable domain, rest sourced from reference TRBV5-1 and TRBJ2-7, is KAGVTQTPRYLIKTRGQQVTLSCSPISGHRSVSWYQQTPGQGLQFLFEYFSETQRNKGNFPGRFSGRQFSNSRSEMNVSTLELGDSALYLCASSFRDSFEQYFGPGTRLTVT.

V and J are TRBV9 and TRBJ2-1; 13 bases match TRBD2. This CDR3 comprises 17 residues. V gave up 4 bases and J gave up 2 bases; unmatched junction bases: 6. CDR1 and CDR2 (germline): SGDLS, YYNGEE. CDR3 loop: CASSSGLAGDAYNEQFF. The CDR3 DNA is TGTGCCAGCAGCTCAGGACTAGCGGGAGACGCCTACAATGAGCAGTTCTTC.

The V and J genes are TRBV2 and TRBJ2-1; D is possibly TRBD2 (5 bases). Per germline, CDR1 SNHLY and CDR2 FYNNEI. The CDR3 contains 14 residues. V was shortened by 7 bases and J by 8 bases, with 18 bases between the two germline ends. The CDR3 coding sequence is TGTGCCAGCACGCAATGGGGTATCGGGGATGAGCAGTTCTTC. As protein: CASTQWGIGDEQFF.

V is TRBV4-3 and J is TRBJ2-2; no definite D call. Between the trimmed V and J ends, which lost 4 bases and 2 bases, there was a span of 14 bases. The germline gives CDR1 LGHNA, CDR2 YSLEER. CDR3 length: 16 residues. This chain's CDR3 is CASSRDRTVNTGELFF. DNA for the CDR3: TGCGCCAGCAGCCGGGATCGGACGGTTAACACCGGGGAGCTGTTTTTT.

The chain couples TRBV9 to TRBJ2-6; D is undetermined. Germline CDR1 and CDR2: SGDLS and YYNGEE. The CDR3 length is 19 residues. Between the trimmed V and J ends, which lost 4 bases and 0 bases, there was a span of 20 bases. The CDR3 coding sequence is TGTGCCAGCAGCCACCCCGCCCCAGAGACGGACTCTGGGGCCAACGTCCTGACTTTC. Its protein product is CASSHPAPETDSGANVLTF.

The V and J genes are TRBV29-1 and TRBJ1-4; weak D call: TRBD1 (6 bases). V dropped 5 bases and J dropped 6 bases, with 10 bases sitting between them. The CDR3 spans 12 residues. Germline CDR1 SQVTM, CDR2 ANQGSEA. This CDR3 reads CSVMDSYEKLFF. CDR3 sequence (DNA): TGCAGCGTTATGGACAGTTATGAAAAACTGTTTTTT.

This clone was seen a few times. This rearrangement joins TRBV7-9 to TRBJ1-1; D unresolved. Germline CDR1 reads SEHNR; CDR2 reads FQNEAQ (reference sequence). The V and J ends lost 5 bases and 5 bases respectively, with 9 bases between them. The CDR3 covers 12 residues. CDR3: CASSPLWTEAFF. In nucleotides, the CDR3 is TGTGCCAGCAGCCCCCTGTGGACTGAAGCTTTCTTT.

The CDR3 is CASSPQEDTQYF. The CDR3 region has the DNA TGCGCCAGCAGCCCCCAGGAGGATACGCAGTATTTT. The gene calls are TRBV4-1 and TRBJ2-3; no reliable D call. The CDR3 totals 12 residues. Germline V lookup: CDR1 MGHRA, CDR2 YSYEKL. V lost 4 bases and J lost 6, with 8 bases in between.

This clone was seen just once. The rearrangement uses TRBV7-9 and TRBJ2-5; D gene unclear. This CDR3 is 14 amino acids long. V was trimmed by 5 bases and J by 0 bases, leaving 10 bases between them. Looked up from germline, CDR1 is SEHNR and CDR2 is FQNEAQ (reference sequence). The CDR3 reads CASSPQAYQETQYF. The CDR3 coding sequence is TGTGCCAGCAGCCCCCAGGCGTACCAAGAGACCCAGTACTTC.

This chain links TRBV2 with TRBJ2-7, with no clear D. Germline V gene sequence: CDR1 SNHLY, CDR2 FYNNEI. CDR3 length: 11 amino acids. V lost 3 bases to trimming and J lost 7 bases, with 7 bases between them. CDR3 coding DNA: TGTGCCAGCAGTGATGTGGAGGAGCAGTACTTC. Amino acid sequence: CASSDVEEQYF.

The chain has TRBV7-9 and TRBJ2-7; 7 bases are a match to TRBD2. The CDR3 totals 18 residues. Germline V lookup: CDR1 SEHNR, CDR2 FQNEAQ (reference sequence). V dropped 0 bases and J dropped 0; count of bases not matched to a gene: 11. The CDR3 protein is CASSLASGLQSYSYEQYF. CDR3 DNA: TGTGCCAGCAGCTTAGCTAGCGGGCTCCAATCCTACTCCTACGAGCAGTACTTC. Combining the CDR3 with reference TRBV7-9 and TRBJ2-7 gives the whole variable domain DTGVSQNPRHKITKRGQNVTFRCDPISEHNRLYWYRQTLGQGPEFLTYFQNEAQLEKSRLLSDRFSAERPKGSFSTLEIQRTEQGDSAMYLCASSLASGLQSYSYEQYFGPGTRLTVT.

The chain joins TRBV5-4 to TRBJ2-7, with TRBD1 as a possible D gene (6 bases). V dropped 1 base and J dropped 2 bases, with 10 bases sitting between them. Germline V gene sequence: CDR1 SGHNT, CDR2 YYREEE (reference sequence). CDR3 size: 14 residues. The CDR3 DNA reads as TGTGCCAGCAGCTTGCAGGACAGTCCCTACGAGCAGTACTTC. This sequence encodes CASSLQDSPYEQYF.

This clone was seen only once. At the DNA level, this CDR3 is encoded by other sequences in the same sample as well. The V gene is TRBV9, the J gene TRBJ1-5; D not resolved. The V and J ends lost 4 bases and 0 bases respectively, with 8 bases between them. The CDR3 is 14 residues long. The V gene's germline CDR1 is SGDLS and CDR2 YYNGEE. The chain's CDR3 is CASSREDSNQPQHF. The CDR3 DNA reads TGTGCCAGCAGCCGGGAAGATAGCAATCAGCCCCAGCATTTT.

A word on this clone: In the same sample, other DNA sequences code for this CDR3. The V gene is TRBV9, the J gene TRBJ1-1; D uncertain. Germline CDR1 reads SGDLS; CDR2 reads YYNGEE. The CDR3 extends over 14 amino acids. Trimming removed 0 bases from V and 0 bases from J, with 6 bases in between. The CDR3 coding sequence is TGTGCCAGCAGCGTAGGGAACATGAACACTGAAGCTTTCTTT. It is translated as CASSVGNMNTEAFF. The complete variable domain, with remaining parts taken from reference TRBV9 and TRBJ1-1, reads DSGVTQTPKHLITATGQRVTLRCSPRSGDLSVYWYQQSLDQGLQFLIQYYNGEERAKGNILERFSAQQFPDLHSELNLSSLELGDSALYFCASSVGNMNTEAFFGQGTRLTVV.

This rearrangement joins TRBV21-1 to TRBJ1-1; the table's D call, TRBD1, was not checked against the DNA. TRBV21-1 is marked as a pseudogene. This CDR3 region has 16 residues. CDR3 coding DNA: TGTGCCAGCAGCAAAGTCCTTCTACAGAGAAACACTGAAGCTTTCTTT. The encoded protein is CASSKVLLQRNTEAFF.